This TCR beta chain was observed in a study of blood T cell repertoires in COVID-19. Libraries were prepared by immunoSEQ multiplex PCR; TCRdb keeps only in-frame clonotypes and omits some of them. The data hold 200,000 to 300,000 clones, with about 89% observed a single time. This sequence was found in a man between 40 and 49 years old who had recovered from COVID-19. The sample was PBMCs or T cells enriched from blood (not recorded which).

The CDR3 sequence: CASSSSGTGSYNEQFF. The CDR3 nucleotides read TGCGCCAGCAGTTCCTCCGGGACAGGGTCCTACAATGAGCAGTTCTTC. This rearrangement joins TRBV5-1 to TRBJ2-1; 9 nucleotides align to TRBD1. V was pared by 5 bases and J by 1 base, with 7 bases of the junction left unmatched. This CDR3 is built from 16 residues. Germline V CDR1 and CDR2: SGHRS, YFSETQ.